The clone carrying this T cell receptor beta chain appeared many times. Trimming shortened V by 1 base and J by 6 bases, and 4 bases separated the two germline ends. Germline V CDR1 and CDR2: MNHEY, SMNVEV (reference sequence). The CDR3 runs 12 residues. This sample is part of a study of T cells after yellow fever vaccination. Via MiXCR, TCRdb re-called the 5' RACE reads, giving one row per CDR3 protein. The data show 340,000 or so distinct CDR3 sequences, with roughly an eighth seen just once and about 3% held by the top ten. This material consisted of CD4+ T cells sorted from PBMCs, taken 15 days after the yellow fever booster vaccination. This sequence originates from a man between 18 and 35 years old who received the YFV17D yellow fever vaccine. The V call is TRBV27, the J call TRBJ1-5, with unresolved D. The CDR3 nucleotides read TGTGCCAGCAGTTTATTAGGTCAGCCCCAGCATTTT. This encodes CASSLLGQPQHF.